This is a list of T cell receptor beta chains from one sample in a study of molecular identifiers for immune sequencing clone quantification. TCRdb redid the calling of the PCR reads with MiXCR, one entry per CDR3 protein. The sample carries fewer than 45,000 distinct CDR3 sequences, about 19% recorded once. Sequencing was done on a sample of naive CD8+ T cells from blood, with Jurkat cell RNA spiked in. The source of these receptors is a human donor in good health. Some libraries in this study had Jurkat cell RNA spiked in. The CDR3 runs from the conserved cysteine through the conserved F or W.

CDR3 | J | V
CASSYSKSGAKYEQYF | TRBJ2-7 | TRBV6-5
CASSPPRGPTYEQYF | TRBJ2-7 | TRBV3-1
CASSQEPSGRMADTQYF | TRBJ2-3 | TRBV4-1
CASSGPGSSNQPQHF | TRBJ1-5 | TRBV12-3/TRBV12-4
CSLRLLNSYEQYF | TRBJ2-7 | TRBV20-1
CATSRDQGAGANVLTF | TRBJ2-6 | TRBV15
CASTRSGLTPYEQYF | TRBJ2-7 | TRBV5-6
CASSPRTGPTGELFF | TRBJ2-2 | TRBV4-3
CASSFRTGGAPGLATYNEQFF | TRBJ2-1 | TRBV12-3/TRBV12-4
CASSPPDGTDTQYF | TRBJ2-3 | TRBV7-9
CAWDRGNTEAFF | TRBJ1-1 | TRBV30
CASSQDRVTGGQPQHF | TRBJ1-5 | TRBV4-2
CASSQETGGLNTEAFF | TRBJ1-1 | TRBV3-1
CASSQDSGGSGGQKCFF | TRBJ2-1 | TRBV4-3
CASSFVGNTEAFF | TRBJ1-1 | TRBV13
CAWSVTVNTEAFF | TRBJ1-1 | TRBV30
CSARTEPSGANVLTF | TRBJ2-6 | TRBV29-1
CASSLAGVSYEQYF | TRBJ2-7 | TRBV28
CASSPGGSYGYTF | TRBJ1-2 | TRBV7-7
CASRLGTGESPLHF | TRBJ1-6 | TRBV9
CASSQEEGYEQYF | TRBJ2-7 | TRBV4-1
CASSEDRADTEAFF | TRBJ1-1 | TRBV2
CARRFDRGYEQYF | TRBJ2-7 | TRBV19
CASSQVSGGGTEAFF | TRBJ1-1 | TRBV4-1
CATSPQGDTGELFF | TRBJ2-2 | TRBV24-1
CASSPRDVYYEQYF | TRBJ2-7 | TRBV6-2/TRBV6-3
CASSEGTIAGNIQYF | TRBJ2-4 | TRBV2
CASSQETILSRAAFF | TRBJ1-1 | TRBV4-2
CASSPRYDNEQFF | TRBJ2-1 | TRBV11-2
CSARDLTGSYEQYF | TRBJ2-7 | TRBV20-1
CSVEANHEAFF | TRBJ1-1 | TRBV29-1
CASRPSGTETQYF | TRBJ2-5 | TRBV27
CASSQGTSGIEQFF | TRBJ2-1 | TRBV6-5
CASSPDGGFEQFF | TRBJ2-1 | TRBV11-2
CASFRGPTNEKLFF | TRBJ1-4 | TRBV2
CASSSSLGAGSPLHF | TRBJ1-6 | TRBV28
CASSFGGDGEQYF | TRBJ2-7 | TRBV7-8
CSGGRNEQFF | TRBJ2-1 | TRBV29-1
CASRHYSEGYSQPQHF | TRBJ1-5 | TRBV28
CASSLGTPVSTDTQYF | TRBJ2-3 | TRBV12-3/TRBV12-4